The clone carrying this TCR beta chain appeared a few times. Its antigen remains unidentified. TCRdb called the RT-PCR reads again in MiXCR, with one record for every CDR3 protein. The table shows fewer than 200,000 distinct CDR3 sequences, with nearly 9.5% occurring only once. The source of the sample is a study of response to subunit inactivated influenza vaccine. General study findings and limits: T cells newly recruited by each seasonal influenza vaccination are few, the authors suggested.

The sequence came from a man aged 45-60 years who received an inactivated influenza vaccine. The material sequenced was non-naive T cells sorted from PBMCs, taken on the day of vaccination.

As DNA, the CDR3 is TGTGCCAGCAGCCCAAGGCCTAGCGGGGGGCTGGAATTCTTC. Protein sequence: CASSPRPSGGLEFF. This chain joins TRBV7-8 and TRBJ2-1, with 11 bases lining up with TRBD2. V lost 5 bases to trimming and J lost 16 bases; unmatched junction nucleotides: 13. Germline CDR1 reads SGHVS; CDR2 reads FQNEAQ. This CDR3 spans 14 amino acids.